Listed below are T cell receptor beta chains from one sample, sequenced in a study of T cell changes during pregnancy in multiple sclerosis. Sequencing was performed with immunoSEQ multiplex PCR; in TCRdb, only in-frame clones are kept and a portion is missing. The profile shows tens of thousands of clones, 80% to 95% of them singletons. The sample in question was peripheral blood, obtained before pregnancy. All receptors come from a female donor with multiple sclerosis, enrolled in a pregnancy study. Each CDR3 is given with its conserved first and last residue. Fields, in order: V gene, J gene, clone size, D gene, CDR3 DNA, CDR3 protein. The D gene is left open where the match is weak. Clone size, where shown, is once, few, many, or a class for clones that have expanded.

>TRBV4-1|TRBJ2-1|NA|NA
TGCGCCAGCAGCCAAGCGTTCCTAGCCATCGTGGGTGAGCAGTTCTTC
CASSQAFLAIVGEQFF
>TRBV9|TRBJ1-2|NA|TRBD1
TGTGCCAGCAGCGTAGGACAGGGGCCCTATGGCTACACCTTC
CASSVGQGPYGYTF
>TRBV7-2|TRBJ2-7|NA|TRBD1
TGTGCCAGCAGCGCAGGGGGAACCTACGAGCAGTACTTC
CASSAGGTYEQYF
>TRBV27|TRBJ1-1|NA|NA
TGTGCCAGCAGTTTATCGGGGGGTTTGATCGCTGAAGCTTTCTTT
CASSLSGGLIAEAFF
>TRBV5-1|TRBJ2-1|NA|TRBD2
TGCGCCAGCAGCTCAAGCGGGGGCAATGAGCAGTTCTTC
CASSSSGGNEQFF
>TRBV6-1|TRBJ2-7|NA|NA
TGTGCCAGCAGCGAGACAGCCAAACTAAACTACGAGCAGTACTTC
CASSETAKLNYEQYF
>TRBV28|TRBJ2-3|NA|TRBD2
TGTGCCAGCAGTTCAACAGCGGGAGGGAGCACAGATACGCAGTATTTT
CASSSTAGGSTDTQYF
>TRBV21-1|TRBJ2-7|NA|NA
TGTGCCAGCAGCAAAGAATTCGGGGGGGAGGGCCACGAGCAGTACTTC
CASSKEFGGEGHEQYF
>TRBV30|TRBJ2-1|NA|NA
TGTGCCTCAGGGGCTGCCAATGAGCAGTTCTTC
CASGAANEQFF
>TRBV10-3|TRBJ1-1|NA|NA
TGTGCCATCAGTGAGGGAGGGATGAACACTGAAGCTTTCTTT
CAISEGGMNTEAFF
>TRBV6-1|TRBJ1-2|few|TRBD1
TGTGCCAGCAGTGATCGGGTCAGGGGGTATGGCTACACCTTC
CASSDRVRGYGYTF
>TRBV4-1|TRBJ1-2|NA|NA
TGCGCCAGCAGCCTCGGTTGGGCAGAAGATAGGTATGGCTACACCTTC
CASSLGWAEDRYGYTF
>TRBV5-1|TRBJ2-7|NA|TRBD2
TGCGCCAGCAGCTTGGATAGCGGGGCCTACGAGCAGTACTTC
CASSLDSGAYEQYF
>TRBV18|TRBJ2-7|NA|NA
TGTGCCAGCTCACCAAGGGGGGGCGAGCAGTACTTC
CASSPRGGEQYF
>TRBV19|TRBJ1-5|NA|NA
TGTGCCAGTAGTATATTTGGAGGGGCGGATCAGCCCCAGCATTTT
CASSIFGGADQPQHF
>TRBV5-1|TRBJ2-1|NA|NA
TGCGCCAGCAGCTTGGTGCAGTCCGCCTACAATGAGCAGTTCTTC
CASSLVQSAYNEQFF
>TRBV13|TRBJ2-1|NA|TRBD2
TGTGCCAGCAGCTTAGGACTAGCGCAATACAATGAGCAGTTCTTC
CASSLGLAQYNEQFF
>TRBV20-1|TRBJ1-2|NA|NA
TGCAGTGCTGGGGCAGGGGACGGCTACACCTTC
CSAGAGDGYTF
>TRBV7-2|TRBJ2-4|NA|NA
TGTGCCAGCAGCGCGCGAGCTATAGCCAAAAACATTCAGTACTTC
CASSARAIAKNIQYF
>TRBV28|TRBJ2-7|NA|NA
TGTGCCAGCAGTTTTTACTTCCTACGGGGGCAGTACTTC
CASSFYFLRGQYF
>TRBV6-5|TRBJ1-3|NA|NA
TGTGCCAGCAGTTGGGGGGGCAGAAGTGGAAACACCATATATTTT
CASSWGGRSGNTIYF
>TRBV27|TRBJ2-7|NA|TRBD2
TGTGCCAGCAGTTCCTATAGCGGGAGAAGCTACGAGCAGTACTTC
CASSSYSGRSYEQYF
>TRBV28|TRBJ2-7|NA|NA
TGTGCCAGCACACAGGGACCAGGACCGGGCGAGCAGTACTTC
CASTQGPGPGEQYF
>TRBV4-1|TRBJ2-7|NA|NA
TGCGCCAGCAGCCAAGTAGGTTCTACGGACATGGGTAGAGAGCAGTACTTC
CASSQVGSTDMGREQYF
>TRBV7-2|TRBJ2-7|NA|NA
TGTGCCAGCAGCCCAGCCGGGACACCAGCCTACGAGCAGTACTTC
CASSPAGTPAYEQYF
>TRBV4-1|TRBJ1-1|NA|NA
TGCGCCAGCAGCTACGTTAGGGGCACTGAAGCTTTCTTT
CASSYVRGTEAFF
>TRBV19|TRBJ1-3|NA|NA
TGTGCCAGCGGGTTCGGTGGGTCTGGAAACACCATATATTTT
CASGFGGSGNTIYF
>TRBV7-2|TRBJ2-7|NA|TRBD1
TGTGCCAGCAGCCCAAGTACAGGGGTCCCCACCGAGCAGTACTTC
CASSPSTGVPTEQYF
>TRBV19|TRBJ2-7|NA|NA
TGTGCCAGTAGTGAGTCCGAGGGCCTCCACGAGCAGTACTTC
CASSESEGLHEQYF
>TRBV28|TRBJ1-1|once|TRBD1
TGTGCCAGCAGGGTGACAGGGAACTTATACACTGAAGCTTTCTTT
CASRVTGNLYTEAFF
>TRBV29-1|TRBJ1-2|NA|TRBD1
TGCAGCGCAGAGGACAGGGGGCCTAGGATCCATGGCTACACCTTC
CSAEDRGPRIHGYTF
>TRBV4-1|TRBJ2-1|NA|NA
TGCGCCAGCAGCCAAGCCCCAGCGATGAGCTCCTACAATGAGCAGTTCTTC
CASSQAPAMSSYNEQFF
>TRBV5-4|TRBJ2-7|NA|NA
TGTGCCAGCAGCTTGATTACGAGCTCCTACGAGCAGTACTTC
CASSLITSSYEQYF
>TRBV7-2|TRBJ2-1|NA|TRBD2
TGTGCCAGCAGCCTGGGACTAGCGGGAGGGCGGAATGAGCAGTTCTTC
CASSLGLAGGRNEQFF
>TRBV5-4|TRBJ1-1|once|NA
TGTGCCAGCAGCCTGGGACTGATGAACACTGAAGCTTTCTTT
CASSLGLMNTEAFF
>TRBV30|TRBJ1-4|NA|TRBD1
TGTGCCTGTTTCCCGGGACAGGGGGCGACTAATGAAAAACTGTTTTTT
CACFPGQGATNEKLFF
>TRBV19|TRBJ2-3|NA|NA
TGTGCCAGTAGTCGAGTTCTTGGGGTGCGGGTCACAGATACGCAGTATTTT
CASSRVLGVRVTDTQYF
>TRBV7-2|TRBJ2-3|NA|TRBD2
TGTGCCAGCAAAAGCGGGAGGTCGAAATCCCCAGATACGCAGTATTTT
CASKSGRSKSPDTQYF
>TRBV10-3|TRBJ1-2|once|NA
TGTGCCATCAGCCAAGTAGGAGCTAACTATGGCTACACCTTC
CAISQVGANYGYTF
>TRBV18|TRBJ2-7|NA|TRBD1
TGTGCCAGCTCACCTCGGGACAGCTCCTACGAGCAGTACTTC
CASSPRDSSYEQYF
>TRBV19|TRBJ1-1|NA|TRBD1
TGTGCCAGTAGTATAGGGACAGGGATAATGAACACTGAAGCTTTCTTT
CASSIGTGIMNTEAFF
>TRBV4-1|TRBJ2-1|NA|TRBD2
TGCGCCAGCAGCCCATCCGGGACTAGAGTCTACAATGAGCAGTTCTTC
CASSPSGTRVYNEQFF
>TRBV7-9|TRBJ2-3|NA|TRBD1
TGTGCCAGCAGCCGACTGGACAGGGCCCCTAGCACAGATACGCAGTATTTT
CASSRLDRAPSTDTQYF
>TRBV7-9|TRBJ2-1|NA|TRBD2
TGTGCCAGCACACCCACCGCGGGAGATGAGCAGTTCTTC
CASTPTAGDEQFF
>TRBV28|TRBJ2-3|NA|TRBD2
TGTGCCAGCCGCAGAATCCAGGGTGGGACTAGCGGGAGACCAGATACGCAGTATTTT
CASRRIQGGTSGRPDTQYF
>TRBV29-1|TRBJ1-1|few|TRBD1
TGCAGCGTCCGATATGGGACAGCGAACACTGAAGCTTTCTTT
CSVRYGTANTEAFF
>TRBV18|TRBJ2-2|NA|TRBD2
TGTGCCAGCTCACCACTCACTAGCGGAGGGAACACCGGGGAGCTGTTTTTT
CASSPLTSGGNTGELFF
>TRBV6-1|TRBJ2-5|NA|NA
TGTGCCAGCGTGGGGGGGACCCAGTACTTC
CASVGGTQYF
>TRBV23-1|TRBJ2-7|once|NA
TGCGCCAGCAGCACGGGGGACGAGCAGTACTTC
CASSTGDEQYF
>TRBV6-4|TRBJ1-2|few|TRBD1
TGTGCCAGCAGTGACGGACAGGAAACCTATGGCTACACCTTC
CASSDGQETYGYTF
>TRBV5-6|TRBJ2-1|NA|TRBD2
TGTGCCAGCAGCCCCGGTGGGGGACTAGCGTTTAATGAGCAGTTCTTC
CASSPGGGLAFNEQFF
>TRBV6-6|TRBJ2-1|NA|NA
TGTGCCACCAAACTAGCTTCCTACAATGAGCAGTTCTTC
CATKLASYNEQFF
>TRBV25-1|TRBJ1-6|NA|NA
TGTGCCAGCAGTCCCCACCTTGGGGGCGGCTCACCCCTCCACTTT
CASSPHLGGGSPLHF